The 9 T cell receptor beta chains given below trace back to one sample, sequenced in a study of blood T cells in healthy people across ages. Primers used in a second PCR of about 7 to 12 cycles were a sample-barcoded 5' primer and a J-beta primer mix. TCRdb itself ran the 5' RACE reads through MiXCR, one entry per CDR3 protein. Here the sample spans 1,800,000 or so distinct CDR3 sequences, 39% being singletons. The source material was blood. These receptor sequences come from a human donor in good health.

This clonotype was seen only a few times. The gene calls are TRBV4-3 and TRBJ2-7; 8 bases line up with TRBD1. The germline V gene encodes CDR1 LGHNA and CDR2 YSLEER. This CDR3 has 18 residues. V lost 4 bases to trimming and J lost 7 bases; unmatched junction nucleotides: 21. The CDR3, as DNA: TGCGCCAGCAGCCCGGAGGGGACAGGCGTACCCTCACGACTAGAGCAGTACTTC. It translates to CASSPEGTGVPSRLEQYF.

The chain employs TRBV28 and TRBJ2-4; 12 bases align to TRBD2. V was pared by 1 base and J by 0 bases, with 10 bases of the junction left unmatched. The CDR3 is 20 amino acids. CDR1 and CDR2 from the germline V gene are MDHEN and SYDVKM. CDR3 nucleotides: TGTGCCAGCAGTTTATTCCGACTAGCGGGGGATCTACTAGCCAAAAACATTCAGTACTTC. Translating it yields CASSLFRLAGDLLAKNIQYF.

This clonotype was detected ten times or more. V usage is TRBV15 and J usage is TRBJ1-2; the D gene is possibly TRBD1 (6 bases). Germline-derived CDR1 and CDR2 are LNHNV and YYDKDF (reference sequence). CDR3 length: 15 residues. V lost 8 bases and J 4 bases, leaving 20 bases between the germline ends. The CDR3 reads CATSELGGQIYGYTF. The CDR3 DNA reads as TGTGCCACCTCAGAGTTGGGTGGACAGATCTATGGCTACACCTTC.

The rearrangement uses TRBV7-2 and TRBJ1-1; no firm D call. The length of the CDR3 is 16 residues. The V end lost 2 bases, the J end lost 1 base, and 14 bases lay between the germline ends. CDR1 is SGHTA and CDR2 is FQGNSA in the germline V gene. This CDR3 reads CASSLSYYRRNTEAFF. CDR3 nucleotide sequence: TGTGCCAGCAGCTTAAGCTATTATCGACGGAACACTGAAGCTTTCTTT. Variable domain in full (rest from reference TRBV7-2 and TRBJ1-1): GAGVSQSPSNKVTEKGKDVELRCDPISGHTALYWYRQSLGQGLEFLIYFQGNSAPDKSGLPSDRFSAERTGGSVSTLTIQRTQQEDSAVYLCASSLSYYRRNTEAFFGQGTRLTVV.

This chain joins TRBV7-2 and TRBJ1-2; possibly TRBD1 for D (5 bases). The CDR3 is made up of 14 amino acids. V lost 2 bases to trimming and J lost 5 bases, with 12 bases between them. Germline CDR1 and CDR2: SGHTA and FQGNSA. The CDR3 loop reads CASSLTWTSYGYTF. The CDR3 DNA reads TGTGCCAGCAGCTTAACATGGACATCATATGGCTACACCTTC.

The V call is TRBV19, the J call TRBJ1-5; no clear D. Germline V gives CDR1 LNHDA, CDR2 SQIVND (reference sequence). CDR3 size: 15 residues. V shed 3 bases and J shed 4 bases, with 13 bases lying between them. The CDR3 bases are TGTGCCAGTAGTATTTCTGAGACTCAGAATCAGCCCCAGCATTTT. Amino acid sequence: CASSISETQNQPQHF. Together with reference TRBV19 and TRBJ1-5, the CDR3 gives the full variable domain: DGGITQSPKYLFRKEGQNVTLSCEQNLNHDAMYWYRQDPGQGLRLIYYSQIVNDFQKGDIAEGYSVSREKKESFPLTVTSAQKNPTAFYLCASSISETQNQPQHFGDGTRLSIL.

This chain links TRBV9 with TRBJ1-6, with a weak D call TRBD1 (5 bases). The V and J ends lost 3 bases and 6 bases respectively, with 10 bases between them. The CDR3 contains 14 residues. Per germline, CDR1 SGDLS and CDR2 YYNGEE. CDR3 sequence (DNA): TGTGCCAGCAGCGGCCGGGACGTTAATTCACCCCTCCACTTT. Translating gives CASSGRDVNSPLHF.

In this sample, this clonotype turned up a few times. The chain couples TRBV7-8 to TRBJ1-2; 9 nucleotides line up with TRBD1. CDR3 length: 16 amino acids. Germline loops: CDR1 SGHVS, CDR2 FQNEAQ. V dropped 5 bases and J dropped 2; count of bases not matched to a gene: 9. The CDR3, as DNA: TGTGCCAGCAGCGCGGGGACAGGGACCTCGAACTATGGCTACACCTTC. The encoded protein is CASSAGTGTSNYGYTF.

This clonotype was detected a few times. The rearrangement links TRBV20-1 to TRBJ1-2; D remains unclear. Per the germline V gene, CDR1 is DFQATT and CDR2 is SNEGSKA (reference sequence). Between the trimmed V and J ends, which lost 4 bases and 4 bases, there was a span of 7 bases. The CDR3 length is 11 residues. The CDR3 region has the DNA TGCAGTGCTATTTCGGGCTATGGCTACACCTTC. Encoded protein: CSAISGYGYTF.